Listed below are T cell receptor beta chains from one sample, sequenced in a study of breast tumors, draining lymph nodes, adjacent tissues. TCRdb processed the multiplex PCR reads anew with MiXCR; each CDR3 protein has one entry. The repertoire holds 70,000 to 95,000 distinct CDR3 sequences, with about 20% as singletons. The sequencing input was axillary lymph node tissue. These TCRs come from a female donor with breast cancer. Some clones in this sample may be carry-over from other donors' samples. Both conserved end residues are part of each CDR3. The D gene is left open where the match is weak. Clone size is given for some rows only: seen once, a few or many times, or a class if the clone is expanded.

>TRBJ1-2|-|TRBV11-2|few
TGTGCCAGCAGCCACACGGGGGGGGCGCCTTCTAACTATGGCTACACCTTC
CASSHTGGAPSNYGYTF
>TRBJ2-5|TRBD2|TRBV7-8|many
TGTGCCAGCAGCTTAGGGGGGACTAGGAAAGAGACCCAGTACTTC
CASSLGGTRKETQYF
>TRBJ2-7|-|TRBV6-1|many
TGTGCCAGCAGTCACGGGGCTAGTCGAGTCTCCTACGAGCAGTACTTC
CASSHGASRVSYEQYF
>TRBJ2-2|TRBD2|TRBV11-2|few
TGTGCCAGCAGCCACGGCTGGCGGGAGATTGGCGGGGAGCTGTTTTTT
CASSHGWREIGGELFF
>TRBJ2-7|-|TRBV28|many
TGTGCCAGCACGTTAGTCCTCCTTGGCGAGCAGTACTTC
CASTLVLLGEQYF
>TRBJ1-4|-|TRBV28|-
TGTGCCAGCAGTTTGGGTAGGGTGGAGGAAAAAGTGTTTTTT
CASSLGRVEEKVFF
>TRBJ2-5|-|TRBV5-5|many
TGTGCCAGCAGCTTGGACGGATACCAAGAGACCCAGTACTTC
CASSLDGYQETQYF
>TRBJ1-2|-|TRBV20-1|many
TGCAGTGCTCCAGTATCCAGCTATGGCTACACCTTC
CSAPVSSYGYTF
>TRBJ2-1|-|TRBV7-9|many
TGTGCCAGCAGCTTAGAGGCAAAGCAGTTCTTC
CASSLEAKQFF
>TRBJ2-1|TRBD2|TRBV9|many
TGTGCCAGCAGCGTAGGAGCTAGCGGGAGGGCCAATGAGCAGTTCTTC
CASSVGASGRANEQFF
>TRBJ2-3|-|TRBV27|-
TGTGCCAGCAGTTTATCGATGGGGTCCCGGGATACGCAGTATTTT
CASSLSMGSRDTQYF